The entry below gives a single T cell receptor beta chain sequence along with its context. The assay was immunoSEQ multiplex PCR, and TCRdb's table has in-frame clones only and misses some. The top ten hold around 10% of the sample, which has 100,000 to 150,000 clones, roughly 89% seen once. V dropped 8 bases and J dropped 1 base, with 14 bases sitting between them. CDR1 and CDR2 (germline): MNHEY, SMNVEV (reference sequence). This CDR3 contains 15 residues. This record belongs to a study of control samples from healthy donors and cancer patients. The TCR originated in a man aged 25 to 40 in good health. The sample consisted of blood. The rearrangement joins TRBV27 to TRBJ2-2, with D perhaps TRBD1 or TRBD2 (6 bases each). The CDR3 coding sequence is TGTGCCAGCCGAGGGGGGCAGGTGAACACCGGGGAGCTGTTTTTT. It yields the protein CASRGGQVNTGELFF.